The present entry profiles one T cell receptor beta chain with its context. The antigen remains unidentified. After removal of 1 base from V and 0 bases from J, the junction contained 3 bases not matched to a gene. Germline lookup yields CDR1 SGHTA and CDR2 FQGNSA. CDR3 size: 19 residues. This entry comes from a study of vaccination effects on CD4 cells after COVID-19. Clones were sequenced by immunoSEQ multiplex PCR, and TCRdb holds only the in-frame ones, with some missing. The data show tens of thousands of clones, approximately 80% seen once. ViraFEST assay sequencing came after antigen-specific CD4+ T cells were expanded with viral peptide pools. Researchers isolated CD4+ T cells once 9 to 11 days of culture had elapsed. Neither prior SARS-CoV-2 infection nor positive nucleocapsid antibodies were present in the vaccine recipients. Peptides at around 10 ug/ml and IL-2 at approximately 9.1 IU/ml were added to 1.5 million to 2.5 million PBMC per well. IL-2 medium supplanted half the medium on days 3 and 7.

Findings and caveats of the study: Clones arising from infection and from vaccination showed marked clonal contraction late after vaccination.

J is TRBJ2-2 and V is TRBV7-2; 15 nucleotides line up with TRBD2. The sample was CD4+ T cells from PBMCs cultured with HCoV-NL63 spike peptides, taken before COVID-19 vaccination. The sequence derives from a human donor who received a COVID-19 vaccine. The CDR3: CASSLGGLAGGSNTGELFF. In DNA, the CDR3 is TGTGCCAGCAGCTTAGGGGGACTAGCGGGGGGTTCGAACACCGGGGAGCTGTTTTTT.